A single sample gave rise to the 11 T cell receptor beta chains below, sequenced in a study of regulatory T cells in long-lasting Graves disease (dated by TCRdb to 2020 to 2022). What the time point label conveys for this sample: persistent/refractory GD, antithyroid drugs over 5 years with positive TRAb. For both TCR sequencing and RNA sequencing, RNA was extracted from PBMCs in TRIzol. Libraries came from multiplex PCR. Sequencing was carried out with an Illumina HiSeq 4000. CDR3 regions were amplified by Arm-PCR with iRepertoire HTBI primers to construct TCR beta libraries. The raw public reads went through TCRdb reprocessing: fastp at Q25, MiXCR clone calling, in-frame beta chains kept. Here each entry gathers all rows of one CDR3 protein and keeps the most common genes and DNA. The sample profile shows 400,000 to 500,000 distinct CDR3 sequences; 20% to 25% of them were found once. The ten largest make up more than 6% of the sample.

Sequenced here: peripheral blood mononuclear cells (PBMCs), sampled when the disease was refractory, from a patient treated with antithyroid drugs. These receptors were collected from a female donor with Graves disease.

This clonotype was counted a few times. The chain uses TRBV4-2 and TRBJ2-5; TRBD2 agrees at 8 bases. CDR1 and CDR2 (germline): LGHNA, YNFKEQ. CDR3 length: 17 residues. With V trimmed by 0 bases and J by 5 bases, 11 bases remained unmatched. DNA of the CDR3: TGTGCCAGCAGCCAAGATGGGGCGGGGGGACTTCGGGAGACCCAGTACTTC. The encoded protein is CASSQDGAGGLRETQYF.

A note on this clonotype: Just one base apart from a much larger clone, this may be a read error. V and J are TRBV7-9 and TRBJ2-5; D is unclear. V lost 4 bases and J lost 1, with 19 bases in between. In germline, CDR1 is SEHNR, CDR2 FQNEAQ (reference sequence). The CDR3 is made up of 17 amino acids. CDR3 in amino acids: CASSSTRVRIAQETQYF. For the CDR3, the DNA is TGTGCCAGCAGCTCCACCCGAGTGCGGATAGCCCAAGAGACCCAGTACTTC. The full variable domain, rest sourced from reference TRBV7-9 and TRBJ2-5, is DTGVSQNPRHKITKRGQNVTFRCDPISEHNRLYWYRQTLGQGPEFLTYFQNEAQLEKSRLLSDRFSAERPKGSFSTLEIQRTEQGDSAMYLCASSSTRVRIAQETQYFGPGTRLLVL.

This clonotype has a single count. The chain links TRBV4-1 to TRBJ2-3; D gene uncertain. The CDR3 is made up of 16 amino acids. Germline V gene lookup returns CDR1 MGHRA and CDR2 YSYEKL. Trimming left V 0 bases short and J 2 bases short, with 12 bases between. CDR3 sequence reads: CASSQDRHSATDTQYF. CDR3 coding DNA: TGCGCCAGCAGCCAAGATAGGCACTCTGCCACAGATACGCAGTATTTT.

This chain uses TRBV20-1 with TRBJ2-1; 12 positions match TRBD2. After removal of 0 bases from V and 7 bases from J, the junction contained 4 bases not matched to a gene. Looked up from germline, CDR1 is DFQATT and CDR2 is SNEGSKA (reference sequence). The CDR3 is 15 amino acids. CDR3 sequence (DNA): TGCAGTGCTAGAGAGACTAGCGGGAGTTTTAATGAGCAGTTCTTC. As protein: CSARETSGSFNEQFF.

This clonotype has a handful of counts. V is TRBV5-6 and J is TRBJ2-5; D ambiguous. In germline, CDR1 is SGHDT, CDR2 YYEEEE. Trimming shortened V by 3 bases and J by 5 bases, and 8 bases separated the two germline ends. The CDR3 is 12 amino acids. CDR3 in amino acids: CASSWERETQYF. CDR3 nucleotide sequence: TGTGCCAGCAGCTGGGAAAGGGAGACCCAGTACTTC.

This clonotype was found a few times. The chain couples TRBV11-2 to TRBJ2-3; 11 bases are shared with TRBD2. Germline V gene sequence: CDR1 SGHAT, CDR2 FQNNGV. Unmatched junction bases numbered 11, after V lost 6 bases and J lost 0 bases. CDR3 length: 18 residues. CDR3 loop: CASRLRLAGTPSTDTQYF. The CDR3 DNA reads as TGTGCCAGCAGATTGAGACTAGCGGGGACACCTAGCACAGATACGCAGTATTTT.

A note on this clonotype: A single base separates this from a much larger clone, so it may be a read error. The CDR3 does not end in the conserved phenylalanine or tryptophan, so this is likely a read error. This chain links TRBV2 with TRBJ1-6; 7 positions match TRBD1. V was clipped by 4 bases and J by 6 bases; unmatched bases: 9. Germline-derived CDR1 and CDR2 are SNHLY and FYNNEI. The CDR3 loop spans 16 amino acids. The CDR3 bases are TGTGCCAGCAGTGCTACAGGGGAGTCAAGTAATTCACCCCTCCACTCT. It specifies CASSATGESSNSPLHS.

Comments on this clonotype: A much larger clone is a single base away; this may be a read error. In nucleotides, the CDR3 is TGTGCCAGCACAGGAGCTCCCCGGTCTGGGGCCAACGTCCTGACTTTC. Residues: CASTGAPRSGANVLTF. The V gene is TRBV2, the J gene TRBJ2-6; D remains ambiguous. Germline loops: CDR1 SNHLY, CDR2 FYNNEI. This CDR3 region has 16 residues. V was trimmed by 7 bases and J by 1 base, leaving 14 bases between them. Combining the CDR3 with reference TRBV2 and TRBJ2-6 gives the whole variable domain EPEVTQTPSHQVTQMGQEVILRCVPISNHLYFYWYRQILGQKVEFLVSFYNNEISEKSEIFDDQFSVERPDGSNFTLKIRSTKLEDSAMYFCASTGAPRSGANVLTFGAGSRLTVL.

This clonotype showed up many times. V usage is TRBV27 and J usage is TRBJ1-5, with 12 bases that match TRBD1. V gave up 5 bases and J gave up 7 bases; unmatched junction bases: 9. The CDR3 totals 16 residues. Germline CDR1 and CDR2: MNHEY and SMNVEV (reference sequence). CDR3 in amino acids: CASSQQGQGARQPQHF. The CDR3 DNA follows: TGTGCCAGCAGTCAGCAGGGACAGGGGGCAAGGCAGCCCCAGCATTTT.

The rearrangement joins TRBV7-3 to TRBJ2-7; TRBD1 might be the D (6 bases). The CDR3 contains 14 residues. The germline gives CDR1 SGHTA, CDR2 FQGTGA. V was clipped by 2 bases and J by 6 bases, with 14 bases between them. CDR3 sequence (DNA): TGTGCCAGCAGCTTAGGGCAGGGGAACGGCGAGCAGTACTTC. Protein: CASSLGQGNGEQYF.

V and J are TRBV30 and TRBJ1-5; tentative D call: TRBD1 (5 bases). Looked up from germline, CDR1 is GTSNPN and CDR2 is SVGIG (reference sequence). V lost 2 bases, J lost 4 bases, and 9 bases lay in between. This CDR3 is built from 13 residues. The CDR3, as DNA: TGTGCCTGGAGTCGGCAGGGAAATCAGCCCCAGCATTTT. Residues: CAWSRQGNQPQHF.